Below, 8 T cell receptor beta chains from the same sample are listed, as sequenced in a study of low-dose radiotherapy and immunotherapy resistance in tumors. Primers used for first-strand cDNA, a TRAV- and TRBV-specific set, covered both alpha and beta chains. For amplifying TCRs, the PCR ran for approximately 21 cycles with Phusion, which was used together with a constant-region primer and the adapter on the V primers. One entry per CDR3 protein, called by TCRdb with MiXCR from the reads. Here the sample spans 64,000 or so distinct CDR3 sequences, around a third being singletons. Time point reported: before trial treatment. The sample was PBMCs, taken before treatment. The receptors come from a female donor with ovarian cancer.

In its sample, this clonotype was seen many times. This sequence joins TRBV9 and TRBJ2-7; 10 nucleotides match TRBD1. The V and J ends lost 2 bases and 5 bases, in that order; junction bases with no gene match: 7. The CDR3 runs 15 residues. Germline V gene data show CDR1 as SGDLS and CDR2 as YYNGEE. CDR3 nucleotides: TGTGCCAGCAGCGTGACCGGGACAGGGGAGGACGAGCAGTACTTC. Translated, it gives CASSVTGTGEDEQYF.

There are many counts of this clonotype. The chain has TRBV28 and TRBJ1-1; D gene unclear. Trimming shortened V by 7 bases and J by 7 bases, and 16 bases separated the two germline ends. This CDR3 is 13 amino acids long. The germline V gene has CDR1 MDHEN and CDR2 SYDVKM. This CDR3 is CASTRFPWVEAFF. The CDR3 region has the DNA TGTGCCAGCACCCGTTTCCCTTGGGTTGAAGCTTTCTTT.

This clonotype appeared many times. V usage is TRBV20-1 and J usage is TRBJ1-5; D remains ambiguous. V gave up 3 bases and J gave up 7 bases, with 7 bases separating them. The CDR3 is made up of 11 amino acids. Germline V CDR1 and CDR2: DFQATT, SNEGSKA (reference sequence). The CDR3 region has the DNA TGCAGTGCTAGTTCCGACCAGCCCCAGCATTTT. Its protein is CSASSDQPQHF.

This sequence joins TRBV5-1 and TRBJ1-2; 8 positions agree with TRBD1. This CDR3 has 14 residues. The junction had 6 bases not matched to a gene; V was cut back by 6 bases and J by 2 bases. Germline-derived CDR1 and CDR2 are SGHRS and YFSETQ. CDR3 protein: CASTRTGTNYGYTF. The CDR3 DNA is TGCGCCAGCACCCGGACAGGGACGAACTATGGCTACACCTTC. Looking up the rest from reference TRBV5-1 and TRBJ1-2 gives the full variable domain: KAGVTQTPRYLIKTRGQQVTLSCSPISGHRSVSWYQQTPGQGLQFLFEYFSETQRNKGNFPGRFSGRQFSNSRSEMNVSTLELGDSALYLCASTRTGTNYGYTFGSGTRLTVV.

The chain employs TRBV6-1 and TRBJ1-1; D gene ambiguous. The germline CDR1 and CDR2 sequences are MNHNS and SASEGT. The CDR3 sequence is 12 residues long. Trimming removed 6 bases from V and 4 bases from J, with 9 bases in between. DNA of the CDR3: TGTGCCAGCAGCCCTTACAGCACTGAAGCTTTCTTT. This translates into CASSPYSTEAFF.

This clonotype was counted ten times or more. The rearrangement links TRBV28 to TRBJ2-7; 7 positions agree with TRBD2. Looked up from germline, CDR1 is MDHEN and CDR2 is SYDVKM. Trimming at V came to 5 bases and at J to 0 bases, leaving 7 bases not matched to a gene. The CDR3 loop spans 15 amino acids. The CDR3: CASSPFSGVSYEQYF. DNA of the CDR3: TGTGCCAGCAGTCCATTCAGCGGGGTCTCCTACGAGCAGTACTTC.

With respect to this clonotype: The likely explanation is a read error, given a far larger clone one base away. V gene TRBV28 combines with J gene TRBJ2-1, with D tentatively TRBD1 or TRBD2 (6 bases each). V dropped 11 bases and J dropped 9 bases, with 23 bases sitting between them. The CDR3 length is 14 residues. The germline CDR1 and CDR2 sequences are MDHEN and SYDVKM. The CDR3 nucleotides read TGTGCCGCGGCGGAGGGGGGCTTCGGGGGTGAGCAGTTCTTC. This codes for CAAAEGGFGGEQFF.

By proportion, this clonotype is medium-sized. The chain carries TRBV6-5 and TRBJ1-5; D possibly corresponds to TRBD1 (5 bases). Trimming left V 2 bases short and J 7 bases short, with 9 bases between. There are 13 residues in the CDR3. CDR1 is MNHEY, CDR2 SVGAGI, per germline. The CDR3 spells CASSYVWGQPQHF. Here the CDR3 DNA reads TGTGCCAGCAGTTACGTCTGGGGGCAGCCCCAGCATTTT.